A single sample is the source of the 20 T cell receptor beta chains below, sequenced in a study. TCRdb used MiXCR to reprocess the 5' RACE reads, holding one entry per CDR3 protein. The sample lists about 10,000 distinct CDR3 sequences, about a quarter occurring once. Sequencing was performed on naive CD4+ T cells sorted from a lymph node. Subset described: naive CD4+ T cells, CD4+CD45RA+CD25-. These receptors were taken from a female donor with breast cancer.

This clonotype is medium-sized. V is TRBV6-6 and J is TRBJ2-1; D not certain. There are 12 residues in the CDR3. Trimming stripped 2 bases from V and 11 bases from J, with 10 bases between. Germline CDR1 MNHNY, CDR2 SVGAGI (reference sequence). The chain's CDR3 is CASSYGETQQFF. In DNA form, the CDR3 reads TGTGCCAGCAGTTACGGGGAAACCCAGCAGTTCTTC.

The gene calls are TRBV5-1 and TRBJ2-2; 15 bases are a match to TRBD2. V shed 10 bases and J 3 bases; nucleotides not matched to a gene: 7. This CDR3 region has 16 residues. Germline assignment: CDR1 SGHRS and CDR2 YFSETQ. The CDR3 reads CASSGLAGGYTGELFF. The CDR3 DNA sequence: TGCGCCTCCTCAGGACTAGCGGGAGGGTACACCGGGGAGCTGTTTTTT.

Remarks on this clonotype: This may stem from a read error, because a much larger clone lies one nucleotide away. The CDR3 end shows no conserved phenylalanine or tryptophan, and so a read error is likely. This chain joins TRBV5-1 and TRBJ1-1, with D hard to call. The CDR3 loop spans 13 amino acids. Trimming took off 2 bases at V and 3 bases at J, with 8 bases between the two ends. The germline gives CDR1 SGHRS, CDR2 YFSETQ. The CDR3 DNA follows: TGCGCCAGCAGCTTAACGGCAGACACTGAAGCTTTCTAT. It is translated as CASSLTADTEAFY.

This clonotype has ten or more counts. A much larger clone is a single base away; this may be a read error. The CDR3 loop is CASRRISGSPFDTQYF. The CDR3 DNA reads as TGCGCCAGCAGGAGGATTAGCGGGAGCCCATTTGATACGCAGTATTTT. The chain has TRBV5-1 and TRBJ2-3; 9 bases fit TRBD2. Germline V gene sequence: CDR1 SGHRS, CDR2 YFSETQ. The CDR3 is made up of 16 amino acids. Trimming took 5 bases from V and 6 from J; bases not matched to a gene: 13.

This clonotype has ten or more counts. The V gene is TRBV7-2, the J gene TRBJ2-5; D not resolved. Germline V gene data show CDR1 as SGHTA and CDR2 as FQGNSA. The CDR3 contains 14 residues. Between the trimmed V and J ends, which lost 2 bases and 3 bases, there was a span of 10 bases. CDR3 sequence: CASSLSGIEETQYF. DNA for the CDR3: TGTGCCAGCAGCTTAAGTGGGATCGAAGAGACCCAGTACTTC. Filled out from reference TRBV7-2 and TRBJ2-5, the complete variable domain reads GAGVSQSPSNKVTEKGKDVELRCDPISGHTALYWYRQSLGQGLEFLIYFQGNSAPDKSGLPSDRFSAERTGGSVSTLTIQRTQQEDSAVYLCASSLSGIEETQYFGPGTRLLVL.

This clonotype was picked up a small number of times. The chain uses TRBV5-1 and TRBJ1-1; TRBD1 aligns across 8 bases. With V trimmed by 3 bases and J by 6 bases, 10 bases remained unmatched. The CDR3 runs 15 residues. Germline loops: CDR1 SGHRS, CDR2 YFSETQ. CDR3 amino acids: CASSSKTGQGSEAFF. The CDR3 DNA is TGCGCCAGCAGCTCAAAAACCGGACAGGGCTCTGAAGCTTTCTTT.

By frequency in the sample, this clonotype is medium-sized. This chain's CDR3 is CASSLGGGNYGYTF. CDR3 coding DNA: TGTGCCAGCAGTCTGGGAGGAGGTAACTATGGCTACACCTTC. This chain connects TRBV6-5 to TRBJ1-2; unclear D gene. V lost 5 bases and J lost 1, with 11 bases in between. This CDR3 region has 14 residues. Per germline, CDR1 MNHEY and CDR2 SVGAGI.

This clonotype has a count of ten or more. This chain joins TRBV7-2 and TRBJ2-1; D perhaps matches TRBD2 (5 bases). Looked up from germline, CDR1 is SGHTA and CDR2 is FQGNSA. The V end lost 3 bases, the J end lost 15 bases, and 15 bases lay between the germline ends. This CDR3 has 12 amino acids. CDR3 in amino acids: CASSFSRTRMFF. DNA of the CDR3: TGTGCCAGCAGCTTTAGCCGGACTCGTATGTTCTTC. Combining the CDR3 with reference TRBV7-2 and TRBJ2-1 gives the whole variable domain GAGVSQSPSNKVTEKGKDVELRCDPISGHTALYWYRQSLGQGLEFLIYFQGNSAPDKSGLPSDRFSAERTGGSVSTLTIQRTQQEDSAVYLCASSFSRTRMFFGPGTRLTVL.

The chain joins TRBV6-6 to TRBJ1-1; the D is unclear. CDR3 length: 13 amino acids. Germline values: CDR1 MNHNY, CDR2 SVGAGI (reference sequence). V shed 2 bases and J shed 1 base, with 5 bases lying between them. Here the CDR3 reads CASSYGKNTEAFF. The CDR3 bases are TGTGCCAGCAGTTACGGCAAGAACACTGAAGCTTTCTTT.

In the case of this clonotype: This sequence may be a read error, since a much larger clone differs from it by one base. This CDR3 is CASTIRGGVDTEAFF. The CDR3 DNA reads as TGTGCCAGTACCATCCGTGGGGGGGTGGACACTGAAGCTTTCTTT. The rearrangement uses TRBV19 and TRBJ1-1, with D maybe TRBD1 (5 bases). Germline lookup yields CDR1 LNHDA and CDR2 SQIVND (reference sequence). V dropped 7 bases and J dropped 3 bases, with 18 bases sitting between them. The CDR3 runs to 15 residues.

The chain employs TRBV20-1 and TRBJ2-7; perhaps TRBD2 as D (5 bases). Germline CDR1 reads DFQATT; CDR2 reads SNEGSKA (reference sequence). This CDR3 comprises 11 residues. V lost 4 bases and J lost 5, with 9 bases in between. The DNA for the CDR3 is TGCAGTGCTAACAAAGCGGACGAGCAGTACTTC. Amino acid sequence: CSANKADEQYF.

This clonotype was recorded many times. The chain recombines TRBV29-1 with TRBJ2-7; TRBD1 agrees at 10 bases. CDR1 and CDR2 from the germline V gene are SQVTM and ANQGSEA. CDR3 length: 13 amino acids. CDR3 protein: CGTPGQGLHEQYF. The DNA of the CDR3 is TGCGGGACTCCGGGACAGGGGTTACACGAGCAGTACTTC.

Many counts were recorded for this clonotype. The chain joins TRBV4-1 to TRBJ2-5; 8 bases agree with TRBD1. Germline V lookup: CDR1 MGHRA, CDR2 YSYEKL. V lost 0 bases to trimming and J lost 4 bases; unmatched junction nucleotides: 10. The CDR3 loop spans 17 amino acids. In DNA form, the CDR3 reads TGCGCCAGCAGCCAAGATGGGGCAGGGGGCAAGGGAGAGACCCAGTACTTC. Its protein product is CASSQDGAGGKGETQYF.

This clonotype is medium-sized by share. The chain couples TRBV20-1 to TRBJ1-1; D ambiguous. The ends were cut back, 0 bases at V and 4 bases at J, with 12 bases in the middle. The CDR3 sequence is 14 residues long. Germline values: CDR1 DFQATT, CDR2 SNEGSKA (reference sequence). In DNA, the CDR3 is TGCAGTGCTAGAGAATCCGGGAGCGGCACTGAAGCTTTCTTT. Translated: CSARESGSGTEAFF.

This clonotype was picked up many times. The rearrangement links TRBV20-1 to TRBJ2-7; a possible D gene is TRBD1 (5 bases). The CDR3 totals 13 residues. Germline CDR1 DFQATT, CDR2 SNEGSKA (reference sequence). The V end lost 1 base, the J end lost 4 bases, and 11 bases lay between the germline ends. The CDR3 coding sequence is TGCAGTGCTAGAGGGCAGGGAAGGTACGAGCAGTACTTC. Translating it yields CSARGQGRYEQYF.

This clonotype counts as medium-sized (0.01 to 0.1%). The CDR3 bases are TGTGCCAGCAGTACAGGACTAGCGGGAGAGACCTACAATGAGCAGTTCTTC. Its translation is CASSTGLAGETYNEQFF. The chain combines TRBV7-6 with TRBJ2-1, with 13 bases that match TRBD2. Trimming took 6 bases from V and 2 from J; bases not matched to a gene: 7. The CDR3 sequence is 17 residues long. The V gene's germline CDR1 is SGHVS and CDR2 FNYEAQ. Full variable domain (missing parts from reference TRBV7-6 and TRBJ2-1): GAGVSQSPRYKVTKRGQDVALRCDPISGHVSLYWYRQALGQGPEFLTYFNYEAQQDKSGLPNDRFSAERPEGSISTLTIQRTEQRDSAMYRCASSTGLAGETYNEQFFGPGTRLTVL.

About this clonotype: One base away lies a much larger clone, so this may be a sequencing read error. The J gene is TRBJ2-7, the V gene TRBV20-1; possibly TRBD2 for D (6 bases). V lost 3 bases and J 6 bases, leaving 18 bases between the germline ends. The CDR3 runs 14 residues. The V gene's germline CDR1 is DFQATT and CDR2 SNEGSKA (reference sequence). Here the CDR3 reads CSASGGLSGREQYF. The CDR3 nucleotides are TGCAGTGCTAGTGGAGGGCTTTCGGGTCGCGAGCAGTACTTC.

The table lists this clonotype with many counts. This sequence may be a read error, since a much larger clone differs from it by one base. The chain combines TRBV4-1 with TRBJ1-1; D remains unclear. The CDR3 has 14 amino acids. The germline CDR1 and CDR2 sequences are MGHRA and YSYEKL. V gave up 1 base and J gave up 6 bases, with 12 bases separating them. CDR3 in amino acids: CASSQASSLAEAFF. The CDR3 DNA follows: TGCGCCAGCAGCCAAGCTTCCTCACTTGCTGAAGCTTTCTTT.

The rearrangement links TRBV2 to TRBJ2-1; 13 bases are a match to TRBD2. V shed 6 bases, J shed 4 bases, and the junction held 3 bases outside the gene matches. CDR1 and CDR2 from the germline V gene are SNHLY and FYNNEI. The CDR3 totals 15 residues. CDR3 amino acids: CASSVLAGGYNEQFF. In nucleotides, the CDR3 is TGTGCCAGCAGCGTACTAGCGGGAGGGTACAATGAGCAGTTCTTC. The full variable domain, with the rest looked up from reference TRBV2 and TRBJ2-1, is EPEVTQTPSHQVTQMGQEVILRCVPISNHLYFYWYRQILGQKVEFLVSFYNNEISEKSEIFDDQFSVERPDGSNFTLKIRSTKLEDSAMYFCASSVLAGGYNEQFFGPGTRLTVL.

This clonotype occurred once. The chain has TRBV20-1 and TRBJ2-5, with no clear D. The germline V and J ends were trimmed by 4 bases and 3 bases, with 12 bases remaining between them. The CDR3 extends over 13 amino acids. Germline-derived CDR1 and CDR2 are DFQATT and SNEGSKA (reference sequence). The CDR3 sequence is CSATRTAKETQYF. CDR3 nucleotide sequence: TGCAGTGCTACCCGGACCGCGAAAGAGACCCAGTACTTC.